In its sample, the clone carrying this T cell receptor beta chain was seen a few times. Its specificity is not known. At one end the junction does not follow the germline gene, possibly because of a read error. Sequencing used immunoSEQ multiplex PCR; TCRdb keeps in-frame clones, though not all of them. The table records approximately 26,000 clones, roughly 79% of them present only once. This entry belongs to a study of PD-1 blockade in classical Hodgkin lymphoma. General study results and limits: No one has yet defined what causes the repertoire differences, which may be disease activity or prior therapy.

Relapse after autologous stem cell transplantation occurred in every patient, and brentuximab vedotin exposure varied. Germline values: CDR1 SNHLY, CDR2 FYNNEI. This CDR3 is 12 amino acids long. The source of this sequence is a human donor with classical Hodgkin lymphoma. Source: peripheral blood mononuclear cells (PBMCs), taken before the second cycle of nivolumab. The chain employs TRBV2 and TRBJ1-2; D may be TRBD1 (6 bases). For the CDR3, the DNA is TGTGCCAGCAGTGGAGGGGGTCCGGGCTTCTTCTTC. Translation gives CASSGGGPGFFF.